This TCR beta chain was recovered during a study of cytomegalovirus exposure and HLA in healthy donors. Nominally healthy donors provided the samples, though records likely missed some immune exposures. 13 Jbeta primers and 60 Vbeta primers were used for the PCR. Generated by immunoSEQ multiplex PCR, the TCRdb table keeps only in-frame clones and is missing some. The sample carries over 95,000 clones, over 60% recorded once. The clonotype comes from a middle-aged man in good health and CMV-seropositive. The sequencing sample was made of PBMCs.

CDR3 nucleotides: TGTGCCAGCAGCGTAGGGTCAGGGCTAACCACAGATACGCAGTATTTT. This codes for CASSVGSGLTTDTQYF. V and J are TRBV9 and TRBJ2-3, with D possibly being TRBD1 (5 bases). The V end lost 0 bases, the J end lost 2 bases, and 13 bases lay between the germline ends. The CDR3 is 16 amino acids. CDR1 SGDLS and CDR2 YYNGEE come from the germline V gene.